This TCR beta chain is from a study of shared clonotypes between healthy human individuals. Several immunoSEQ 96-well plates shared each subset's DNA, each plate a replicate. In the original processing: Filtering differed for immunoSEQ, which gave only junction sequences without quality scores. Sequenced by immunoSEQ multiplex PCR; TCRdb stores in-frame clones only, minus some. V and J calls and clone size come straight from that table; D and trimming were deduced from the DNA. The sample has around 2,000,000 clones, 90% to 95% seen once. The germline V gene has CDR1 SGHAT and CDR2 FQNNGV. With V trimmed by 6 bases and J by 0 bases, 2 bases remained unmatched. This CDR3 has 14 amino acids. Each donor was a Caucasian adult residing in Nashville, Tennessee.

The sequence was collected from a man younger than 35 in good health. The sample comprised naive CD4+ T cells sorted from blood. Regarding subset: CD45RA+ positively selected. V is TRBV11-2 and J is TRBJ1-5, with 7 bases fitting TRBD1. The CDR3 loop is CASSRDSSNQPQHF. In DNA form, the CDR3 reads TGTGCCAGCAGTCGGGACAGTAGCAATCAGCCCCAGCATTTT. The full variable domain, rest sourced from reference TRBV11-2 and TRBJ1-5, is EAGVAQSPRYKIIEKRQSVAFWCNPISGHATLYWYQQILGQGPKLLIQFQNNGVVDDSQLPKDRFSAERLKGVDSTLKIQPAKLEDSAVYLCASSRDSSNQPQHFGDGTRLSIL.